This TCR beta chain was captured by sequencing in a study of CD8 T cells in Susac syndrome. Random hexamers primed reverse transcription of roughly 0.45 to 1 ug RNA. TCRdb itself ran the immunoSEQ multiplex PCR reads through MiXCR, one entry per CDR3 protein. Here the sample spans some 140,000 distinct CDR3 sequences, just under 95% being singletons. Germline V gene lookup returns CDR1 SNHLY and CDR2 FYNNEI. CDR3 length: 12 amino acids. V lost 5 bases to trimming and J lost 6 bases, with 11 bases between them. This clonotype originated in a human donor with Susac syndrome. Specimen: CD8+ T cells from PBMCs. The chain is built from TRBV2 and TRBJ2-7; either TRBD1 or TRBD2 may fit D (5 bases each). CDR3 nucleotides: TGTGCCAGCAGTTACGGTGGGGGCGAGCAGTACTTC. Its protein is CASSYGGGEQYF.